The rows below give T cell receptor beta chains drawn from one sample of a study of blood T cell repertoires in COVID-19. Using immunoSEQ multiplex PCR, the repertoire was profiled, and TCRdb retains in-frame clones only, with some absent. This table has 200,000 to 250,000 clones, 75% to 85% appearing once. Sequencing was performed on peripheral blood. All receptors derive from a woman aged 30 to 39 with COVID-19, enrolled during active disease. The CDR3 runs from the conserved cysteine through the conserved F or W.

CDR3 length,J gene,V gene,CDR3 protein
14,TRBJ1-1,TRBV19,CASSIGASNTEAFF
16,TRBJ2-7,TRBV9,CASSVAPGRGLYEQYF
16,TRBJ2-2,TRBV4-2,CASSHPGTGDPGELFF
11,TRBJ1-1,TRBV2,CASSLLQEAFF
15,TRBJ2-1,TRBV10-2,CASSSFSVPDNEQFF
14,TRBJ2-1,TRBV25-1,CASSEYPGGNEQFF
13,TRBJ2-5,TRBV11-2,CASSWTGEETQYF
14,TRBJ1-2,TRBV30,CAWSAQTVFYGYTF
14,TRBJ2-7,TRBV28,CASSFDDGSGEQYF
16,TRBJ2-5,TRBV7-8,CASSLGTSGGQETQYF
13,TRBJ2-7,TRBV3-1/TRBV3-2,CASSPLSSYEQYF
14,TRBJ2-1,TRBV10-3,CAISEPTGGREQFF
19,TRBJ2-2,TRBV4-3,CASSQEGRWGQGAAGELFF
15,TRBJ1-2,TRBV25-1,CASSAPGGLNYGYTF
15,TRBJ2-2,TRBV10-2,CASRRGRLSTGELFF
13,TRBJ1-1,TRBV9,CASSVTRTGEAFF
15,TRBJ1-3,TRBV4-3,CASSQGTGSGNTIYF
16,TRBJ2-7,TRBV24-1,CATSDSNPGQGLEQYF
13,TRBJ2-3,TRBV25-1,CASSEYQDRLQYF
15,TRBJ1-1,TRBV23-1,CASSQSIQMNTEAFF
14,TRBJ1-4,TRBV5-3,CARSSRATNEKLFF
14,TRBJ1-2,TRBV19,CASGKGGQGSGYTF
12,TRBJ1-5,TRBV7-9,CASSLAGQPQHF
12,TRBJ2-7,TRBV6-5,CASRDRANEQYF
15,TRBJ2-7,TRBV5-1,CASSSGTGYSYEQYF
16,TRBJ2-1,TRBV30,CAWSSHGLIFTNEQFF
15,TRBJ2-1,TRBV5-1,CASSLLAGGYNEQFF
15,TRBJ1-1,TRBV21-1,CASSKAQGASTEAFF
14,TRBJ2-5,TRBV4-3,CASSQDMRKETQYF
14,TRBJ2-5,TRBV14,CASSQDQGGETQYF
14,TRBJ2-3,TRBV5-3,CARTTVISTDTQYF
14,TRBJ1-2,TRBV6-5,CASSYSSGGWGYTF
16,TRBJ2-1,TRBV7-3,CASSLTSGGRRNEQFF